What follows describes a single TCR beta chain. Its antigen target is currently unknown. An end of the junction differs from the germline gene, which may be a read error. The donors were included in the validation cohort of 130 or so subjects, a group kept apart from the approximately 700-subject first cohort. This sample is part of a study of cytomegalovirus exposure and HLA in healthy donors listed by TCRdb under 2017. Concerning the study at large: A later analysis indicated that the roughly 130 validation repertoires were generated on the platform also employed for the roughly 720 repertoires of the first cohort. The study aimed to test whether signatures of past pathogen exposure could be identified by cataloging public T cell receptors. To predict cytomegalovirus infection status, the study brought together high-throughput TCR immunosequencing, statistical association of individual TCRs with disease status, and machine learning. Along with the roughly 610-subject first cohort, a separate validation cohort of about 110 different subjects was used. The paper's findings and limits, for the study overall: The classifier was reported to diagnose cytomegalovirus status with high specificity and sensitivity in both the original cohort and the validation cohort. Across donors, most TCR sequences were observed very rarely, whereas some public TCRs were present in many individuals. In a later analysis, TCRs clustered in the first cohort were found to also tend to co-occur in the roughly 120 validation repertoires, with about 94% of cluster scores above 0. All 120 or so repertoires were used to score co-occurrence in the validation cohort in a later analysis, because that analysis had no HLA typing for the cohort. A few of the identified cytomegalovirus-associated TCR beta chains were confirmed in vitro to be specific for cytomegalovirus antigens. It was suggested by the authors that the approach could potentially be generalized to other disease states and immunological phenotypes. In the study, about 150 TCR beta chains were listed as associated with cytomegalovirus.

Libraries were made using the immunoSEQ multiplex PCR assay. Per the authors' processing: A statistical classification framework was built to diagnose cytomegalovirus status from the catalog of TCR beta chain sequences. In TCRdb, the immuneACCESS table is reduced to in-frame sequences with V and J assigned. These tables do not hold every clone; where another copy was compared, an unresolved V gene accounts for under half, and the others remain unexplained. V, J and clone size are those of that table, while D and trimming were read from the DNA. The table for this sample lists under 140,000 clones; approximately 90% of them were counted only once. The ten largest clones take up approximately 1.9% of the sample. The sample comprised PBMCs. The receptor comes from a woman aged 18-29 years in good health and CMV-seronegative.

The CDR3 sequence is CASSHSGGADF. The DNA sequence reads TGTGCCAGCAGCCACTCAGGGGGCGCGGACTTC. The rearrangement combines TRBV5-8 with TRBJ1-2; 8 middle bases align to TRBD1. As encoded in the germline V gene, CDR1 is SGHTS while CDR2 is YDEGEE. The cysteine opens and the phenylalanine closes a CDR3 of 11 amino acids. The sequence is cut down to CDR3 DNA, 33 bases in frame from base 1.